This TCR beta chain derives from a study of spatial heterogeneity in lung cancer. Study-wide background: The follow-up PBMC samples were sequenced whenever they were available. The median time to follow-up was around 24 months after resection.

Time point described: blood at routine non-recurrence follow-up after resection. Researchers sequenced whole RNA taken from tumor, nontumor lung or frozen PBMC without sorting. This clonotype was counted many times. Its antigen remains unknown. CDR3 length: 15 amino acids. Looked up from germline, CDR1 is MDHEN and CDR2 is SYDVKM. V was cut by 0 bases and J by 1 base, with 7 bases left in between. TCRdb used MiXCR to reprocess the 5' RACE reads, holding one entry per CDR3 protein. Here the sample spans roughly 34,000 distinct CDR3 sequences, approximately 8% being singletons. Study-wide points: There were more appearances of ubiquitous expanded tumor TCRs in blood at resection than at follow-up.

This clonotype originated in a male donor with early-stage non-small cell lung cancer. The chain carries TRBV28 and TRBJ1-5, with a possible D match to TRBD1 (6 bases). Sample: PBMCs, taken at follow-up. Written as DNA, the CDR3 is TGTGCCAGCAGTTTATGGGGGGCGAGCAATCAGCCCCAGCATTTT. Its protein product is CASSLWGASNQPQHF.